Shown below are 32 T cell receptor beta chains from a single sample sequenced in a study of blood T cell repertoires in COVID-19. Assay: immunoSEQ multiplex PCR; the TCRdb copy retains only in-frame clones and omits some. In the table there are fewer than 250,000 clones, around 90% of which are singletons. The sequenced material came from PBMCs or T cells enriched from blood (not recorded which). The receptors come from a woman under 40 with acute COVID-19.

The chain carries TRBV13 and TRBJ2-7, with 12 bases matching TRBD2. There are 16 residues in the CDR3. CDR1 PRHDT and CDR2 FYEKMQ come from the germline V gene (reference sequence). J gave up 7 bases and V 7 bases, and 14 bases lay outside the gene matches. The CDR3 protein is CASNPVASGGAGEQYF. The CDR3 DNA reads as TGTGCCAGCAACCCCGTGGCTAGCGGGGGGGCGGGAGAGCAGTACTTC.

The chain has TRBV6-2 or TRBV6-3 and TRBJ2-1, with 9 bases fitting TRBD1. J was trimmed by 1 base and V by 2 bases; bases with no gene match: 9. The germline V gene has CDR1 MNHEY and CDR2 SVGEGT. The CDR3 has 18 amino acids. In nucleotides, the CDR3 is TGTGCCAGCAGTTACCTGGACAGGGGCTTTAATTCCTACAATGAGCAGTTCTTC. It is translated as CASSYLDRGFNSYNEQFF.

The chain carries TRBV30 and TRBJ1-2; 9 nucleotides agree with TRBD1. The trim removed 2 bases at V and 6 bases at J, leaving 4 bases unmatched. CDR1 and CDR2 (germline): GTSNPN, SVGIG (reference sequence). The CDR3 runs 13 residues. CDR3 in amino acids: CAWSPDRGNGYTF. The CDR3 DNA reads as TGTGCCTGGAGTCCAGACAGGGGGAATGGCTACACCTTC. Based on the CDR3 plus reference TRBV30 and TRBJ1-2, the full variable domain is SQTIHQWPATLVQPVGSPLSLECTVEGTSNPNLYWYRQAAGRGLQLLFYSVGIGQISSEVPQNLSASRPQDRQFILSSKKLLLSDSGFYLCAWSPDRGNGYTFGSGTRLTVV.

The chain links TRBV18 to TRBJ1-3; 8 bases line up with TRBD1. Germline V gives CDR1 KGHSH, CDR2 LQKENI. The CDR3 consists of 16 residues. V lost 6 bases, J lost 0 bases, and 7 bases stayed unmatched. CDR3 sequence reads: CASSPDRGNSGNTIYF. The CDR3 nucleotides are TGTGCCAGCTCCCCCGACAGGGGCAACTCTGGAAACACCATATATTTT.

J is TRBJ1-2 and V is TRBV7-2, with TRBD1 identical over 7 bases. The V gene's germline CDR1 is SGHTA and CDR2 FQGNSA. The length of the CDR3 is 13 residues. The V segment lost 4 bases and the J segment 8 bases; nucleotides outside the gene matches: 7. CDR3 DNA sequence: TGTGCCAGCAGCTCTTTTGGAGGGGGCGGCTACACCTTC. Its protein product is CASSSFGGGGYTF.

This clone is a singleton in its sample. The chain is built from TRBV19 and TRBJ2-5; 8 nucleotides align to TRBD1. CDR1 and CDR2 from the germline V gene are LNHDA and SQIVND (reference sequence). This CDR3 has 12 amino acids. V was clipped by 6 bases and J by 4 bases; unmatched bases: 1. CDR3 nucleotides: TGTGCCAGTAGCCAGGGGGCAGAGACCCAGTACTTC. Translated: CASSQGAETQYF.

This clone has only one observation. The chain joins TRBV2 to TRBJ1-2; 8 nucleotides agree with TRBD1. The CDR3 contains 15 residues. Germline V gives CDR1 SNHLY, CDR2 FYNNEI. V lost 6 bases to trimming and J lost 4 bases; unmatched junction nucleotides: 10. The CDR3 nucleotides read TGTGCCAGCAGGAAGACAGGGGTAAAGGTCTATGGCTACACCTTC. Protein sequence: CASRKTGVKVYGYTF.

The rearrangement links TRBV9 to TRBJ2-1; D not resolved. Trimming removed 4 bases at V and 0 bases at J, with 20 bases between. In germline, CDR1 is SGDLS, CDR2 YYNGEE. The CDR3 runs 18 residues. The CDR3 nucleotides are TGTGCCAGCAGCTCCCGCCCAGTGGATAGGAGCTCCTACAATGAGCAGTTCTTC. Its translation: CASSSRPVDRSSYNEQFF.

This chain joins TRBV5-1 and TRBJ1-3, with 11 positions matching TRBD1. CDR1 is SGHRS and CDR2 is YFSETQ in the germline V gene. CDR3 length: 17 amino acids. V was pared by 3 bases and J by 3 bases, with 8 bases of the junction left unmatched. The CDR3 DNA is TGCGCCAGCAGCTCCCCTGGACAGGGGGCGATTGGAAACACCATATATTTT. This encodes CASSSPGQGAIGNTIYF.

The rearrangement links TRBV6-6 to TRBJ1-2; 9 positions agree with TRBD1. After removal of 6 bases from V and 3 bases from J, the junction contained 5 bases not matched to a gene. CDR1 is MNHNY, CDR2 SVGAGI, per germline (reference sequence). CDR3 size: 14 residues. The CDR3 nucleotides read TGTGCCAGCAGCACACAGGGGGCTCACTATGGCTACACCTTC. Amino acid sequence: CASSTQGAHYGYTF.

The genes are TRBV27 and TRBJ2-3; TRBD2 matches 9 bases. The CDR3 runs 17 residues. From germline, CDR1 is MNHEY and CDR2 SMNVEV (reference sequence). V gave up 1 base and J gave up 3 bases; unmatched junction bases: 8. CDR3 sequence: CASSLYAGGRGTDTQYF. The CDR3 DNA reads as TGTGCCAGCAGTTTATACGCGGGGGGGCGGGGGACAGATACGCAGTATTTT.

This chain connects TRBV16 to TRBJ1-2, with D maybe TRBD1 (5 bases). This CDR3 is built from 14 residues. Trimming removed 0 bases from V and 6 bases from J, with 11 bases in between. Germline lookup yields CDR1 KGHSY and CDR2 FQNENV. For the CDR3, the DNA is TGTGCCAGCAGCCAATCAGGACGGGGGAATGGCTACACCTTC. Translating gives CASSQSGRGNGYTF.

This rearrangement joins TRBV6-5 to TRBJ2-3; D is unclear. V gave up 6 bases and J gave up 4 bases, with 5 bases separating them. Germline V gives CDR1 MNHEY, CDR2 SVGAGI. This CDR3 spans 11 amino acids. CDR3 sequence reads: CASSAADTQYF. Written as DNA, the CDR3 is TGTGCCAGCAGCGCAGCAGATACGCAGTATTTT.

This clone showed up just a few times. The J gene is TRBJ2-2, the V gene TRBV2; D is possibly TRBD2 (5 bases). Germline V gene lookup returns CDR1 SNHLY and CDR2 FYNNEI. The ends were cut back, 7 bases at V and 7 bases at J, with 7 bases in the middle. The CDR3 sequence is 11 residues long. CDR3 residues: CASKRDGELFF. The DNA for the CDR3 is TGTGCCAGCAAGAGGGACGGGGAGCTGTTTTTT.

This clone occurred a few times. This chain uses TRBV6-1 with TRBJ1-5; D might be TRBD1 (5 bases). The CDR3 runs to 18 residues. V lost 1 base to trimming and J lost 5 bases, with 21 bases between them. The germline V gene encodes CDR1 MNHNS and CDR2 SASEGT. The DNA for the CDR3 is TGTGCCAGCAGTGAAGGGGGGGACTCCTTGTCAATCGATCAGCCCCAGCATTTT. It codes for CASSEGGDSLSIDQPQHF.

The rearrangement uses TRBV9 and TRBJ1-6; D remains ambiguous. Trimming took 0 bases from V and 9 from J, leaving 10 bases between them. Germline loops: CDR1 SGDLS, CDR2 YYNGEE. The CDR3 is made up of 14 amino acids. The CDR3: CASSVGGEGSPLHF. Written as DNA, the CDR3 is TGTGCCAGCAGCGTAGGTGGGGAGGGTTCACCCCTCCACTTT.

The chain employs TRBV7-2 and TRBJ2-1; 8 bases are shared with TRBD1. CDR1 SGHTA and CDR2 FQGNSA come from the germline V gene. V dropped 8 bases and J dropped 7; count of bases not matched to a gene: 16. The CDR3 has 16 amino acids. The CDR3 sequence is CASGRALTGVRNEQFF. The CDR3 nucleotides read TGTGCCAGCGGCCGGGCCCTGACAGGGGTCCGTAATGAGCAGTTCTTC.

The rearrangement uses TRBV5-1 and TRBJ1-4, with TRBD1 as a possible D gene (5 bases). Germline CDR1 SGHRS, CDR2 YFSETQ. This CDR3 region has 15 residues. V lost 4 bases and J 2 bases, leaving 12 bases between the germline ends. The CDR3 reads CASSAWGETNEKLFF. As DNA, the CDR3 is TGCGCCAGCAGCGCCTGGGGGGAGACTAATGAAAAACTGTTTTTT.

The V call is TRBV7-8, the J call TRBJ1-6; the D is unclear. V was shortened by 2 bases and J by 7 bases, with 12 bases between the two germline ends. Germline V CDR1 and CDR2: SGHVS, FQNEAQ. The CDR3 covers 15 residues. Here the CDR3 DNA reads TGTGCCAGCAGCTTAACCATACAGTGGAATTCACCCCTCCACTTT. As protein: CASSLTIQWNSPLHF.

The gene calls are TRBV5-8 and TRBJ1-3; D not certain. Per the germline V gene, CDR1 is SGHTS and CDR2 is YDEGEE. V was trimmed by 4 bases and J by 0 bases, leaving 11 bases between them. The CDR3 totals 15 residues. The DNA for the CDR3 is TGTGCCAGCAGCGCCTTCCGAGACTCTGGAAACACCATATATTTT. Its protein product is CASSAFRDSGNTIYF.

The J gene is TRBJ1-3, the V gene TRBV28; D is uncertain. The CDR3 spans 13 residues. The V end lost 6 bases, the J end lost 0 bases, and 6 bases lay between the germline ends. Germline V gives CDR1 MDHEN, CDR2 SYDVKM. Written as DNA, the CDR3 is TGTGCCAGCAGGACGGGCTCTGGAAACACCATATATTTT. Its translation: CASRTGSGNTIYF.

V is TRBV25-1 and J is TRBJ2-7, with 8 bases lining up with TRBD2. The CDR3 contains 12 residues. V lost 6 bases and J lost 4; bases outside the gene matches: 2. The germline V gene encodes CDR1 MGHDK and CDR2 SYGVNS. DNA for the CDR3: TGTGCCAGCAGCCCGGGAGGGTACGAGCAGTACTTC. Its translation is CASSPGGYEQYF.

The V and J genes are TRBV11-3 and TRBJ2-1, with D perhaps matching TRBD2 (6 bases). Germline assignment: CDR1 SGHNT and CDR2 YENEEA. The CDR3 has 15 amino acids. V was clipped by 4 bases and J by 4 bases, with 14 bases between them. CDR3 loop: CASSWNGLPYNEQFF. In DNA, the CDR3 is TGTGCCAGCAGCTGGAACGGACTACCGTACAATGAGCAGTTCTTC.

In its sample, this clone was seen a few times. This chain links TRBV5-4 with TRBJ1-2; no reliable D call. The length of the CDR3 is 14 residues. V shed 0 bases and J shed 5 bases, with 11 bases lying between them. Germline-derived CDR1 and CDR2 are SGHNT and YYREEE (reference sequence). CDR3 DNA sequence: TGTGCCAGCAGCTTGGTTGGGCTTGGGTATGGCTACACCTTC. Amino acid sequence: CASSLVGLGYGYTF.

The chain joins TRBV4-2 to TRBJ1-1; D call uncertain. This CDR3 region has 18 residues. Germline lookup yields CDR1 LGHNA and CDR2 YNFKEQ. Trimming left V 5 bases short and J 1 base short, with 23 bases between. Written as DNA, the CDR3 is TGTGCCAGCAGCTCCGGTGCAGGATTTGCTCTCCCGAACACTGAAGCTTTCTTT. Translated: CASSSGAGFALPNTEAFF.

The chain uses TRBV19 and TRBJ1-1; D is unclear. In germline, CDR1 is LNHDA, CDR2 SQIVND (reference sequence). CDR3 length: 13 residues. Trimming took 5 bases from V and 2 from J, leaving 9 bases between them. CDR3 amino acids: CASSEEYNTEAFF. The CDR3 bases are TGTGCCAGTAGTGAAGAGTATAACACTGAAGCTTTCTTT.

For this clone: At one of its ends the junction is not consistent with the germline gene, which may arise from a read error. V gene TRBV29-1 combines with J gene TRBJ2-3, with 8 bases aligning to TRBD2. This CDR3 comprises 16 residues. The V gene's germline CDR1 is SQVTM and CDR2 ANQGSEA. The DNA for the CDR3 is TGCCGCGTTGCCCCTTTCCGGGGGGGGGCGGGAGATACGCAGTATTTT. Translating it yields CRVAPFRGGAGDTQYF.

The rearrangement links TRBV7-9 to TRBJ2-3, with 7 bases that match TRBD1. Looked up from germline, CDR1 is SEHNR and CDR2 is FQNEAQ (reference sequence). The CDR3 is 15 amino acids. V shed 4 bases, J shed 4 bases, and the junction held 8 bases outside the gene matches. The CDR3: CASSSGGRDSDTQYF. CDR3 nucleotides: TGTGCCAGCAGCTCAGGGGGAAGGGATTCAGATACGCAGTATTTT.

In its sample, this clone was seen a few times. The chain uses TRBV18 and TRBJ1-1; 9 bases are shared with TRBD1. The V gene's germline CDR1 is KGHSH and CDR2 LQKENI. The J segment lost 7 bases and the V segment lost 4 bases, leaving 10 bases of the junction unmatched. The CDR3 spans 15 residues. CDR3 in amino acids: CASSLTGQGEFEAFF. The CDR3, as DNA: TGTGCCAGCTCACTAACGGGACAGGGCGAATTTGAAGCTTTCTTT.

The chain is built from TRBV6-6 and TRBJ2-1, with no clear D. This CDR3 region has 12 residues. Germline values: CDR1 MNHNY, CDR2 SVGAGI (reference sequence). The V and J ends lost 4 bases and 4 bases respectively, with 5 bases between them. CDR3 nucleotide sequence: TGTGCCAGCAGTTGGCTGTACAATGAGCAGTTCTTC. Encoded protein: CASSWLYNEQFF.

This chain links TRBV9 with TRBJ1-2; perhaps TRBD1 as D (6 bases). Germline loops: CDR1 SGDLS, CDR2 YYNGEE. The V end was cut by 0 bases, the J end by 2 bases, with 17 bases between. The CDR3 sequence is 17 residues long. The CDR3 is CASSVGVRGLSNYGYTF. CDR3 coding DNA: TGTGCCAGCAGCGTAGGTGTCAGGGGATTGAGCAACTATGGCTACACCTTC. Full variable domain (missing parts from reference TRBV9 and TRBJ1-2): DSGVTQTPKHLITATGQRVTLRCSPRSGDLSVYWYQQSLDQGLQFLIQYYNGEERAKGNILERFSAQQFPDLHSELNLSSLELGDSALYFCASSVGVRGLSNYGYTFGSGTRLTVV.

The chain uses TRBV19 and TRBJ1-1; tentatively, D is TRBD1 (5 bases). The V end lost 2 bases, the J end lost 7 bases, and 17 bases lay between the germline ends. The CDR3 is 15 amino acids. CDR1 is LNHDA, CDR2 SQIVND, per germline (reference sequence). The CDR3 is CASSITGGTGDEAFF. The DNA for the CDR3 is TGTGCCAGTAGTATAACGGGAGGAACAGGTGATGAAGCTTTCTTT.